These T cell receptor beta chains were read from a single sample in a study of blood T cell repertoires in COVID-19. TCRdb's table, derived via immunoSEQ multiplex PCR, lists solely in-frame clones and lacks some. This table holds hundreds of thousands of clones, roughly 88% found once. Sequencing input: peripheral blood. The receptors derive from a woman aged 80 or over with COVID-19, enrolled during active disease. CDR3s include the opening cysteine and the closing phenylalanine or tryptophan. A D gene is named only where the DNA matches it firmly. Clone size, where shown, is once, few, many, or a class for clones that have expanded.

clone_size j_call d_call v_call cdr3_aa cdr3_nt
. TRBJ2-1 . TRBV9 CASSFLDSSYNEQFF TGTGCCAGCAGCTTCCTGGACAGCTCCTACAATGAGCAGTTCTTC
. TRBJ2-6 . TRBV28 CASRGSGANVLTF TGTGCCAGTCGGGGGTCTGGGGCCAACGTCCTGACTTTC
. TRBJ1-3 TRBD1 TRBV7-8 CASSLVPGQGGNTIYF TGTGCCAGCAGCTTAGTGCCGGGACAGGGTGGAAACACCATATATTTT
. TRBJ1-2 TRBD1 TRBV4-1 CASSRPTGPLNYGYTF TGCGCCAGCAGCCGCCCGACAGGGCCATTGAACTATGGCTACACCTTC
. TRBJ2-1 TRBD2 TRBV3-1/TRBV3-2 CASREGEVAGWNEQFF TGTGCCAGCAGAGAAGGGGAGGTAGCGGGGTGGAATGAGCAGTTCTTC
. TRBJ2-2 . TRBV6-6 CASSYVTAGELFF TGTGCCAGCAGTTACGTTACAGCCGGGGAGCTGTTTTTT
. TRBJ2-3 TRBD2 TRBV7-8 CASSAQRGEPDTQYF TGTGCCAGCAGCGCTCAGCGGGGGGAGCCAGATACGCAGTATTTT
few TRBJ1-1 . TRBV12-3/TRBV12-4 CASRALNTEAFF TGTGCCAGCAGAGCCCTGAACACTGAAGCTTTCTTT
. TRBJ1-2 . TRBV29-1 CSVQGSKQGYGYTF TGCAGCGTTCAGGGGTCCAAACAGGGATATGGCTACACCTTC
. TRBJ1-4 . TRBV6-6 CASNSGPTTNEKLFF TGTGCCAGCAATTCTGGGCCTACAACTAATGAAAAACTGTTTTTT
. TRBJ2-1 TRBD2 TRBV27 CASSGTSGGGYNEQFF TGTGCCAGCAGTGGGACTAGCGGGGGTGGCTACAATGAGCAGTTCTTC
. TRBJ2-1 TRBD2 TRBV4-1 CASSQELAGGRHEQFF TGCGCCAGCAGCCAAGAACTAGCGGGGGGTAGGCATGAGCAGTTCTTC
few TRBJ2-5 TRBD1 TRBV7-9 CASRPRTGVVETQYF TGTGCCAGCAGACCTCGGACAGGGGTTGTAGAGACCCAGTACTTC
. TRBJ2-5 TRBD2 TRBV7-6 CASSRTSGGETQYF TGTGCCAGCAGCCGGACTAGCGGGGGGGAGACCCAGTACTTC
few TRBJ1-2 TRBD1 TRBV28 CASTVPTGSTSGYTF TGTGCCAGCACTGTTCCGACAGGGAGCACTAGTGGCTACACCTTC
few TRBJ2-2 . TRBV15 CATSREEGVTGELFF TGTGCCACCAGCCGAGAAGAGGGGGTGACCGGGGAGCTGTTTTTT
once TRBJ2-3 . TRBV12-5 CASGPGSTDTQYF TGTGCTAGTGGTCCGGGTAGCACAGATACGCAGTATTTT
. TRBJ1-6 . TRBV7-8 CASSLDGVYNSPLHF TGTGCCAGCAGCTTAGACGGGGTCTATAATTCACCCCTCCACTTT
. TRBJ1-2 TRBD1 TRBV6-6 CASSPRTGRGDYTF TGTGCCAGCAGTCCGCGGACAGGGAGAGGGGACTACACCTTC
. TRBJ1-3 . TRBV12-3/TRBV12-4 CASSPVRNTIYF TGTGCCAGCAGTCCCGTCCGAAACACCATATATTTT
. TRBJ2-5 TRBD1 TRBV7-9 CASSLFRTGSETQYF TGTGCCAGCAGCTTATTCCGGACAGGGAGCGAGACCCAGTACTTC
. TRBJ2-3 . TRBV10-1 CASPPAAETDTQYF TGCGCCAGCCCACCAGCGGCGGAAACAGATACGCAGTATTTT
once TRBJ2-7 . TRBV19 CATRDTRYEQYF TGTGCCACCCGGGACACTCGATACGAGCAGTACTTC
. TRBJ2-1 . TRBV7-2 CASSPTRAGNEQFF TGTGCCAGCAGCCCCACACGGGCGGGCAATGAGCAGTTCTTC
. TRBJ1-2 . TRBV28 CASSAGGREGYTF TGTGCCAGCAGCGCCGGGGGACGTGAGGGCTACACCTTC
. TRBJ1-2 . TRBV10-2 CASSDYGSYGYTF TGCGCCAGCAGTGATTACGGGAGCTATGGCTACACCTTC
. TRBJ2-3 . TRBV19 CASSQNTDTQYF TGTGCCAGTAGTCAAAACACAGATACGCAGTATTTT
once TRBJ1-5 . TRBV19 CASRIGGTPYGNQPQHF TGTGCCAGTAGAATAGGCGGAACACCCTATGGCAATCAGCCCCAGCATTTT
. TRBJ2-7 . TRBV19 CASSISARGQLTLEQYF TGTGCCAGTAGTATTTCCGCCCGGGGTCAACTTACGCTCGAGCAGTACTTC